The 29 T cell receptor beta chains below were found in one sample sequenced in a study of T cell repertoires in cytomegalovirus infection (dated by TCRdb to the late 2010s). Sequencing was performed on an Illumina HiSeq 1500. TCRdb trimmed the raw reads at Q25, called clones with MiXCR and kept productive beta chains. Each CDR3 protein gets just one entry, which takes the most common genes and DNA from the rows behind it. Across this sample there are around 740,000 distinct CDR3 sequences, with 35% to 45% seen only once. About 2.8% of the sample is in the top ten clones. The sample taken for sequencing was PBMCs. These receptors all stem from a human donor in good health (CMV status not recorded). Some clones in this sample may be carry-over from other donors' samples.

This clonotype was detected only once. The chain is built from TRBV7-2 and TRBJ2-5, with D possibly TRBD1 on 6 matching bases. The ends were cut back, 11 bases at V and 5 bases at J, with 27 bases in the middle. Germline V gene data show CDR1 as SGHTA and CDR2 as FQGNSA. The length of the CDR3 is 16 residues. The DNA for the CDR3 is TGTGCCCTCAGTACCGGTACAGGGCCAAGTCGGGAGACCCAGTACTTC. Its protein is CALSTGTGPSRETQYF.

This clonotype has more than one count but fewer than ten. This chain connects TRBV27 to TRBJ1-3; D not resolved. V was shortened by 2 bases and J by 8 bases, with 13 bases between the two germline ends. Germline CDR1 reads MNHEY; CDR2 reads SMNVEV (reference sequence). This CDR3 has 14 amino acids. CDR3 loop: CASSLRAGVDTIYF. The CDR3 region has the DNA TGTGCCAGCAGTTTACGGGCGGGTGTTGACACCATATATTTT.

The chain combines TRBV10-3 with TRBJ1-6; weak D call: TRBD1 (6 bases). The CDR3 runs 14 residues. V was clipped by 0 bases and J by 10 bases, with 10 bases between them. Looked up from germline, CDR1 is ENHRY and CDR2 is SYGVKD. This chain's CDR3 is CAISESQGTSPLHF. The CDR3 DNA is TGTGCCATCAGTGAGTCCCAGGGGACCTCACCCCTCCACTTT.

V is TRBV27 and J is TRBJ2-1; D not resolved. Germline V gives CDR1 MNHEY, CDR2 SMNVEV (reference sequence). The CDR3 totals 14 residues. V was clipped by 2 bases and J by 1 base, with 6 bases between them. CDR3 sequence: CASSLAWSYNEQFF. CDR3 in DNA: TGTGCCAGCAGTTTAGCCTGGTCCTACAATGAGCAGTTCTTC.

The chain uses TRBV28 and TRBJ2-2, with 8 bases identical to TRBD1. V dropped 2 bases and J dropped 5; count of bases not matched to a gene: 4. Germline V gene data show CDR1 as MDHEN and CDR2 as SYDVKM. This CDR3 has 15 amino acids. For the CDR3, the DNA is TGTGCCAGCAGTTTACGACAGGGGACTACCGGGGAGCTGTTTTTT. Translating it yields CASSLRQGTTGELFF.

The J gene is TRBJ2-7, the V gene TRBV28; 8 bases agree with TRBD2. CDR3 length equals 17 residues. J gave up 1 base and V 5 bases, and 13 bases lay outside the gene matches. Germline CDR1 MDHEN, CDR2 SYDVKM. CDR3 nucleotide sequence: TGTGCCAGCAGTCCTTCGCTCGGGGCGGGAGGTTCCTACGAGCAGTACTTC. Protein sequence: CASSPSLGAGGSYEQYF.

V gene TRBV12-3 or TRBV12-4 combines with J gene TRBJ1-3; possible D gene TRBD1, 5 bases. This CDR3 has 15 residues. Trimming took 4 bases from V and 3 from J, leaving 13 bases between them. In DNA form, the CDR3 reads TGTGCCAGCAGTTCTTCAGGGTGGGGTGGAAACACCATATATTTT. Its protein product is CASSSSGWGGNTIYF.

This sequence joins TRBV7-8 and TRBJ2-7; the D is unclear. The CDR3 totals 12 residues. Germline lookup yields CDR1 SGHVS and CDR2 FQNEAQ. V was clipped by 7 bases and J by 5 bases, with 12 bases between them. CDR3 residues: CASNSGRNEQYF. CDR3 sequence (DNA): TGTGCCAGCAACTCCGGAAGGAACGAGCAGTACTTC.

This clonotype occurred many times. This rearrangement joins TRBV7-2 to TRBJ2-2; tentative D call: TRBD2 (5 bases). The CDR3 has 13 amino acids. Trimming stripped 5 bases from V and 6 bases from J, with 10 bases between. Germline lookup yields CDR1 SGHTA and CDR2 FQGNSA. CDR3 region: CASSPPSPGELFF. DNA of the CDR3: TGTGCCAGCAGCCCGCCTAGCCCCGGGGAGCTGTTTTTT.

This clonotype turned up a few times. The chain carries TRBV20-1 and TRBJ1-1; perhaps TRBD1 as D (5 bases). The CDR3 is 13 residues long. Germline CDR1 reads DFQATT; CDR2 reads SNEGSKA (reference sequence). V lost 3 bases and J 4 bases, leaving 12 bases between the germline ends. The CDR3 sequence is CSASMGEFTEAFF. The CDR3 DNA is TGCAGTGCTAGTATGGGGGAGTTCACTGAAGCTTTCTTT.

At least ten counts were recorded for this clonotype. The chain carries TRBV28 and TRBJ2-2, with D unclear. The CDR3 loop spans 15 amino acids. V lost 3 bases and J 2 bases, leaving 10 bases between the germline ends. Germline V gene sequence: CDR1 MDHEN, CDR2 SYDVKM. The DNA of the CDR3 is TGTGCCAGCAGTTTCCGTTTCAGAAACACCGGGGAGCTGTTTTTT. Its translation is CASSFRFRNTGELFF.

V and J are TRBV29-1 and TRBJ1-1; 7 positions agree with TRBD1. Germline lookup yields CDR1 SQVTM and CDR2 ANQGSEA. The ends lost 5 bases at V and 4 bases at J; junction bases unmatched: 4. The CDR3 totals 12 residues. DNA for the CDR3: TGCAGCGTTAGACAGGGTAGCACTGAAGCTTTCTTT. Protein: CSVRQGSTEAFF.

The gene calls are TRBV19 and TRBJ2-1; 9 nucleotides align to TRBD2. This CDR3 comprises 14 residues. Looked up from germline, CDR1 is LNHDA and CDR2 is SQIVND (reference sequence). V shed 6 bases and J 5 bases; nucleotides not matched to a gene: 5. CDR3 protein: CASRLAGTNNEQFF. As DNA, the CDR3 is TGTGCCAGTAGACTAGCGGGTACCAACAATGAGCAGTTCTTC.

This rearrangement joins TRBV14 to TRBJ2-7; D is possibly TRBD1 or TRBD2 (5 bases each). CDR3 length: 14 amino acids. CDR1 is SGHDN, CDR2 FVKESK, per germline. V dropped 0 bases and J dropped 4 bases, with 10 bases sitting between them. CDR3 DNA: TGTGCCAGCAGCCAAGATCACTGGGGGTACGAGCAGTACTTC. This codes for CASSQDHWGYEQYF.

As to this clonotype: This is likely a read error, given that the CDR3 carries no conserved phenylalanine or tryptophan at its end. The CDR3 DNA is TGTGCCAGCAGCTCACCAACAGCGGGGGCCTCCCCTGAGCAGTTCTTA. Its protein product is CASSSPTAGASPEQFL. The chain has TRBV7-3 and TRBJ2-1, with 8 bases matching TRBD2. CDR3 length: 16 residues. Germline V gives CDR1 SGHTA, CDR2 FQGTGA. V was clipped by 4 bases and J by 9 bases; unmatched bases: 14.

In the case of this clonotype: The germline gene is not matched at one end of the junction; a read error may be the cause. V and J are TRBV10-3 and TRBJ2-3; TRBD1 matches 10 bases. The CDR3 covers 13 residues. Germline CDR1 ENHRY, CDR2 SYGVKD. CDR3 DNA sequence: TGTGCCATCAGTGGACAGGGGGCAGATACGCGGTATTTT. It is translated as CAISGQGADTRYF.

CDR3 protein: CASSSGSRRDQPQHF. The CDR3 coding sequence is TGTGCCAGCAGTTCAGGGTCAAGGAGAGATCAGCCCCAGCATTTT. The chain couples TRBV27 to TRBJ1-5; D possibly corresponds to TRBD1 (5 bases). Looked up from germline, CDR1 is MNHEY and CDR2 is SMNVEV (reference sequence). Trimming stripped 4 bases from V and 5 bases from J, with 15 bases between. The CDR3 contains 15 residues.

A note on this clonotype: The CDR3 end shows no conserved phenylalanine or tryptophan, and so a read error is likely. This chain joins TRBV2 and TRBJ2-5, with TRBD1 identical over 7 bases. Germline assignment: CDR1 SNHLY and CDR2 FYNNEI. Trimming at V came to 6 bases and at J to 4 bases, leaving 2 bases not matched to a gene. The CDR3 has 12 amino acids. This CDR3 is CASSGQVETQYL. The CDR3 DNA reads TGTGCCAGCAGCGGACAGGTAGAGACCCAGTACTTA.

V gene TRBV11-2 combines with J gene TRBJ2-7; unclear D gene. This CDR3 has 11 amino acids. Germline CDR1 SGHAT, CDR2 FQNNGV. The V end was cut by 4 bases, the J end by 6 bases, with 7 bases between. In DNA, the CDR3 is TGTGCCAGCAGCTCCCCCCCCGAGCAGTACTTC. Amino acid sequence: CASSSPPEQYF.

The V gene is TRBV12-3 or TRBV12-4, the J gene TRBJ2-2; a weak D match, TRBD2 (6 bases). The CDR3 is 13 amino acids. V lost 5 bases and J 6 bases, leaving 10 bases between the germline ends. The CDR3 bases are TGTGCCAGCAGTCGGGACTCAGCCGGGGAGCTGTTTTTT. Encoded protein: CASSRDSAGELFF.

This clonotype was counted only a few times. The chain employs TRBV7-4 and TRBJ2-2; possible D gene TRBD1, 5 bases. The CDR3 is made up of 16 amino acids. Trimming cost V 4 bases and J 7 bases, with 19 bases left between them. Germline V CDR1 and CDR2: SGHVT, SQSDAQ. The CDR3 DNA reads as TGTGCCAGCAGCTCGCAAGTTGAGAGAAGGGGCGGGGAGCTGTTTTTT. Residues: CASSSQVERRGGELFF.

This clonotype was seen a few times. This chain connects TRBV7-8 to TRBJ2-1, with 8 bases identical to TRBD1. CDR1 and CDR2 (germline): SGHVS, FQNEAQ. Trimming cost V 5 bases and J 0 bases; bases outside gene matches: 12. The CDR3 covers 18 residues. The CDR3 sequence is CASSPRSGQASSYNEQFF. Written as DNA, the CDR3 is TGTGCCAGCAGCCCCAGATCGGGACAGGCGAGCTCCTACAATGAGCAGTTCTTC.

The chain has TRBV19 and TRBJ2-1, with D maybe TRBD2 (6 bases). The germline V gene has CDR1 LNHDA and CDR2 SQIVND (reference sequence). This CDR3 contains 15 residues. Trimming left V 3 bases short and J 2 bases short, with 11 bases between. CDR3 sequence: CASSIGGGPYNEQFF. The CDR3 nucleotides are TGTGCCAGTAGTATTGGGGGAGGCCCCTACAATGAGCAGTTCTTC.

V and J are TRBV2 and TRBJ1-2; D is perhaps TRBD1 (5 bases). CDR3 length equals 13 residues. Trimming removed 7 bases at V and 1 base at J, with 10 bases between. CDR1 is SNHLY and CDR2 is FYNNEI in the germline V gene. The CDR3 DNA reads as TGTGCCAGCAACCAGGACAATAACTATGGCTACACCTTC. Translation: CASNQDNNYGYTF.

The chain combines TRBV24-1 with TRBJ1-5; tentative D call: TRBD1 (6 bases). The CDR3 has 14 amino acids. Trimming removed 4 bases from V and 4 bases from J, with 10 bases in between. The germline gives CDR1 KGHDR, CDR2 SFDVKD. In DNA, the CDR3 is TGTGCCACCAGTGAAACAGGGCTAAATCAGCCCCAGCATTTT. Protein product: CATSETGLNQPQHF.

The chain recombines TRBV7-2 with TRBJ2-6, with 7 positions matching TRBD2. The CDR3 spans 17 residues. Germline V CDR1 and CDR2: SGHTA, FQGNSA. J was trimmed by 4 bases and V by 2 bases; bases with no gene match: 8. The CDR3 nucleotides are TGTGCCAGCAGCTTATGGTGGGGGGGTTCGGGGGCCAACGTCCTGACTTTC. Translating gives CASSLWWGGSGANVLTF.

This clonotype was detected a few times. This clone may be a read error of a much larger clone one base away. J is TRBJ2-3 and V is TRBV11-2; 11 bases align to TRBD2. The CDR3 extends over 15 amino acids. The germline CDR1 and CDR2 sequences are SGHAT and FQNNGV. V lost 3 bases to trimming and J lost 2 bases; unmatched junction nucleotides: 1. CDR3 region: CASSLGLAVTDTQYF. CDR3 nucleotide sequence: TGTGCCAGCAGCTTGGGACTAGCGGTCACAGATACGCAGTATTTT.

This clonotype was detected many times. V gene TRBV7-6 combines with J gene TRBJ2-3, with 12 bases matching TRBD2. J lost 6 bases, V lost 1 base, and 5 bases had no gene match. The CDR3 covers 16 residues. From germline, CDR1 is SGHVS and CDR2 FNYEAQ. CDR3 region: CASSLETSGSIDTQYF. The CDR3 DNA follows: TGTGCCAGCAGCTTAGAGACTAGCGGGAGTATCGATACGCAGTATTTT.

This clonotype has only a few counts. The genes are TRBV20-1 and TRBJ2-5; 10 nucleotides align to TRBD2. CDR3 size: 15 residues. The V segment lost 1 base and the J segment 2 bases; nucleotides outside the gene matches: 4. Germline V gene lookup returns CDR1 DFQATT and CDR2 SNEGSKA (reference sequence). The CDR3 DNA follows: TGCAGTGCTAGAGGCACTAGCGGGATTCAAGAGACCCAGTACTTC. Protein sequence: CSARGTSGIQETQYF.